The clone carrying this TCR beta chain was observed at least ten times. This entry is derived from a study of T cells in Graves' hyperthyroidism and ophthalmopathy. Study-wide context: Upon initial diagnosis and before any treatment, peripheral blood was collected.

There were TCR beta CDR3 regions amplified from RNA transcripts. The HTBI primer set was used in a first-round RT-PCR of the TCR CDR3. MiXCR, applied by TCRdb to the multiplex PCR reads, yields one record per CDR3 protein. The sample shows about 760,000 distinct CDR3 sequences, approximately 36% of them seen only once. The CDR3 is made up of 15 amino acids. Trimming left V 2 bases short and J 0 bases short, with 11 bases between. The germline V gene has CDR1 DFQATT and CDR2 SNEGSKA (reference sequence). Uncontrolled infection, other autoimmune disease, pregnancy or lactation barred patients from enrollment.

The rearrangement uses TRBV20-1 and TRBJ1-5, with D possibly TRBD1 on 6 matching bases. Sequencing was performed on blood. This receptor was identified in a woman in her thirties or forties with Graves' hyperthyroidism. CDR3 in amino acids: CSARRGGVSNQPQHF. The CDR3 bases are TGCAGTGCTAGAAGAGGGGGGGTTAGCAATCAGCCCCAGCATTTT.